One and the same sample provided the 21 T cell receptor beta chains below, sequenced in a study of post-analysis software for immune sequencing data. Included in the TCR beta cDNA libraries were unique molecular identifiers. TCRdb re-called the PCR reads through MiXCR, storing one row per CDR3 protein. The data show fewer than 600,000 distinct CDR3 sequences, less than 45% seen once. For these receptors, no antigen is known. Broader study findings: Controls had lower frequencies than patients of 4 or 5 TRBV segments, which included TRBV5-6, TRBV5-1 and TRBV20-1.

What was sequenced was blood. The receptors come from a girl between 5 and 17 years old with multiple sclerosis.

This clonotype has just one count. This chain's CDR3 is CASSLPDRAKNIQYF. The CDR3 nucleotides are TGCGCCAGCAGCTTGCCGGACAGAGCCAAAAACATTCAGTACTTC. This chain links TRBV5-1 with TRBJ2-4, with D possibly TRBD1 on 6 matching bases. Germline values: CDR1 SGHRS, CDR2 YFSETQ. Trimming left V 1 base short and J 0 bases short, with 8 bases between. The CDR3 totals 15 residues.

The V call is TRBV29-1, the J call TRBJ1-4; weak D call: TRBD1 (5 bases). V was pared by 1 base and J by 5 bases, with 8 bases between. Germline V gene sequence: CDR1 SQVTM, CDR2 ANQGSEA. The CDR3 totals 13 residues. CDR3 amino acids: CSVEVGGNEKLFF. For the CDR3, the DNA is TGCAGCGTTGAAGTCGGGGGGAATGAAAAACTGTTTTTT.

V is TRBV10-3 and J is TRBJ2-5, with D perhaps matching TRBD1 or TRBD2 (5 bases each). Trimming removed 2 bases from V and 5 bases from J, with 12 bases in between. This CDR3 is built from 14 residues. CDR1 is ENHRY and CDR2 is SYGVKD in the germline V gene. CDR3 amino acids: CAISEGGESETQYF. The CDR3 nucleotides are TGTGCCATCAGTGAGGGGGGAGAAAGCGAGACCCAGTACTTC.

V usage is TRBV28 and J usage is TRBJ2-5, with TRBD1 identical over 7 bases. Trimming took 10 bases from V and 4 from J; bases not matched to a gene: 9. CDR1 MDHEN and CDR2 SYDVKM come from the germline V gene. The CDR3 has 13 amino acids. CDR3 amino acids: CAIRGLGSETQYF. DNA of the CDR3: TGTGCCATCAGGGGGTTGGGGTCAGAGACCCAGTACTTC.

This clonotype appeared a few times. The CDR3 spells CASSAAGGGETQYF. CDR3 in DNA: TGCGCCAGCAGTGCGGCGGGAGGAGGAGAGACCCAGTACTTC. This chain connects TRBV10-2 to TRBJ2-5, with 8 bases matching TRBD2. The CDR3 runs 14 residues. The V and J ends lost 4 bases and 4 bases, in that order; junction bases with no gene match: 5. Germline loops: CDR1 WSHSY, CDR2 SAAADI.

This clonotype was observed a few times. This sequence joins TRBV6-5 and TRBJ2-1, with no clear D. The germline CDR1 and CDR2 sequences are MNHEY and SVGAGI. V was shortened by 7 bases and J by 3 bases, with 10 bases between the two germline ends. This CDR3 is built from 13 residues. The CDR3 sequence is CASTRGHYNEQFF. Written as DNA, the CDR3 is TGTGCCAGCACCAGAGGCCACTACAATGAGCAGTTCTTC.

The chain couples TRBV5-1 to TRBJ1-5; D gene uncertain. V shed 0 bases and J shed 5 bases, with 9 bases lying between them. The CDR3 is made up of 14 amino acids. Germline loops: CDR1 SGHRS, CDR2 YFSETQ. The CDR3 spells CASSLGRGDQPQHF. In DNA form, the CDR3 reads TGCGCCAGCAGCTTGGGGCGTGGGGATCAGCCCCAGCATTTT.

The table lists this clonotype with a few counts. This chain connects TRBV29-1 to TRBJ1-1, with TRBD1 identical over 8 bases. Germline V CDR1 and CDR2: SQVTM, ANQGSEA. V dropped 5 bases and J dropped 2; count of bases not matched to a gene: 7. The CDR3 spans 14 residues. The CDR3 coding sequence is TGCAGCGTTAGAAGACAGGGGAGAAACACTGAAGCTTTCTTT. It specifies CSVRRQGRNTEAFF.

The chain couples TRBV28 to TRBJ1-5; TRBD1 might be the D (6 bases). In germline, CDR1 is MDHEN, CDR2 SYDVKM. The V gene lost 4 bases and the J gene lost 1 base, with 11 bases spanning the gap. The CDR3 extends over 15 amino acids. CDR3 in amino acids: CASSSPQGSNQPQHF. CDR3 nucleotides: TGTGCCAGCAGTTCACCGCAGGGGAGCAATCAGCCCCAGCATTTT. Combining the CDR3 with reference TRBV28 and TRBJ1-5 gives the whole variable domain DVKVTQSSRYLVKRTGEKVFLECVQDMDHENMFWYRQDPGLGLRLIYFSYDVKMKEKGDIPEGYSVSREKKERFSLILESASTNQTSMYLCASSSPQGSNQPQHFGDGTRLSIL.

The chain combines TRBV5-5 with TRBJ1-5, with D possibly matching TRBD1 (5 bases). The CDR3 runs 13 residues. V shed 4 bases and J shed 9 bases, with 14 bases lying between them. From germline, CDR1 is SGHKS and CDR2 YYEKEE (reference sequence). CDR3 protein: CASSLRGAAPQHF. The CDR3, as DNA: TGTGCCAGCAGCCTGCGAGGGGCGGCGCCCCAGCATTTT. The variable domain in full, with the rest retrieved from reference TRBV5-5 and TRBJ1-5, is DAGVTQSPTHLIKTRGQQVTLRCSPISGHKSVSWYQQVLGQGPQFIFQYYEKEERGRGNFPDRFSARQFPNYSSELNVNALLLGDSALYLCASSLRGAAPQHFGDGTRLSIL.

The genes are TRBV28 and TRBJ2-1; a weak D match, TRBD1 (6 bases). Germline CDR1 MDHEN, CDR2 SYDVKM. This CDR3 has 14 residues. CDR3 amino acids: CTILRDTSGNEQFF. For the CDR3, the DNA is TGTACCATCCTCCGGGACACCTCCGGCAATGAGCAGTTCTTC.

The chain joins TRBV5-1 to TRBJ2-1; 15 bases are a match to TRBD2. Germline V gene sequence: CDR1 SGHRS, CDR2 YFSETQ. J gave up 6 bases and V 4 bases, and 11 bases lay outside the gene matches. CDR3 length: 18 amino acids. The CDR3 sequence: CASSPQGLAGGPSNEQFF. In DNA form, the CDR3 reads TGCGCCAGCAGCCCCCAAGGACTAGCGGGAGGGCCTTCCAATGAGCAGTTCTTC. Complete variable domain (other parts from reference TRBV5-1 and TRBJ2-1): KAGVTQTPRYLIKTRGQQVTLSCSPISGHRSVSWYQQTPGQGLQFLFEYFSETQRNKGNFPGRFSGRQFSNSRSEMNVSTLELGDSALYLCASSPQGLAGGPSNEQFFGPGTRLTVL.

The chain has TRBV18 and TRBJ1-6, with a weak D call TRBD1 (5 bases). V gave up 4 bases and J gave up 8 bases, with 15 bases separating them. CDR3 length equals 15 residues. Germline values: CDR1 KGHSH, CDR2 LQKENI. CDR3 amino acids: CASSLYRGTDSPLHF. The CDR3 nucleotides are TGTGCCAGCTCACTGTACCGGGGGACTGATTCACCCCTCCACTTT.

This chain joins TRBV4-3 and TRBJ2-3, with 9 bases that match TRBD2. CDR3 size: 14 residues. The germline gives CDR1 LGHNA, CDR2 YSLEER. V lost 4 bases to trimming and J lost 6 bases; unmatched junction nucleotides: 5. The CDR3 DNA reads as TGCGCCAGCAGCCCTAGCGGGACACCCGATACGCAGTATTTT. Protein sequence: CASSPSGTPDTQYF.

This chain joins TRBV29-1 and TRBJ1-2; D is uncertain. The CDR3 sequence is 12 residues long. The germline V gene has CDR1 SQVTM and CDR2 ANQGSEA. The CDR3 DNA sequence: TGCAGTGCTAGGGATAGTGCTTATGGCTACACCTTC. Translating gives CSARDSAYGYTF.

The rearrangement joins TRBV29-1 to TRBJ2-5, with 13 bases aligning to TRBD2. The DNA end is a closer match to TRBJ2-7, so the J assignment may be wrong. Germline V gene lookup returns CDR1 SQVTM and CDR2 ANQGSEA. This CDR3 comprises 13 residues. The CDR3 loop reads CSVEGLAGHEQYF. The CDR3 DNA reads TGCAGCGTTGAGGGACTAGCGGGACACGAGCAGTACTTC.

This chain links TRBV7-2 with TRBJ2-7; TRBD1 aligns across 12 bases. Looked up from germline, CDR1 is SGHTA and CDR2 is FQGNSA. The CDR3 consists of 15 residues. Trimming at V came to 5 bases and at J to 6 bases, leaving 8 bases not matched to a gene. CDR3 coding DNA: TGTGCCAGCAGCCCAGAAGGGACAGGGGGCGCCGAGCAGTACTTC. Protein sequence: CASSPEGTGGAEQYF.

The gene calls are TRBV25-1 and TRBJ1-4; D gene ambiguous. V dropped 6 bases and J dropped 7 bases, with 12 bases sitting between them. Germline V CDR1 and CDR2: MGHDK, SYGVNS. The CDR3 sequence is 13 residues long. CDR3 nucleotides: TGTGCCAGCAGGACACCCATCGGTGAAAAACTGTTTTTT. This sequence encodes CASRTPIGEKLFF.

The table lists this clonotype with a few counts. The J gene is TRBJ1-2, the V gene TRBV4-2; D unclear. Trimming took off 0 bases at V and 7 bases at J, with 12 bases between the two ends. This CDR3 is 14 amino acids long. Germline CDR1 and CDR2: LGHNA and YNFKEQ. The CDR3 region is CASSQESTAGGYTF. The CDR3 DNA is TGTGCCAGCAGCCAAGAATCAACGGCCGGTGGCTACACCTTC.

The chain uses TRBV10-3 and TRBJ2-1; 9 bases map to TRBD2. V dropped 7 bases and J dropped 7; count of bases not matched to a gene: 5. The length of the CDR3 is 13 residues. CDR1 is ENHRY, CDR2 SYGVKD, per germline. The CDR3 spells CAIMKGLANEQFF. The CDR3, as DNA: TGTGCCATCATGAAGGGACTAGCAAATGAGCAGTTCTTC.

This clonotype was detected once. The chain employs TRBV28 and TRBJ2-5, with D possibly being TRBD2 (5 bases). V lost 5 bases, J lost 5 bases, and 15 bases lay in between. This CDR3 has 14 amino acids. The V gene's germline CDR1 is MDHEN and CDR2 SYDVKM. The CDR3 sequence: CASSIGFSGETQYF. In DNA form, the CDR3 reads TGTGCCAGCAGTATTGGGTTTTCGGGGGAGACCCAGTACTTC. Full variable domain (missing parts from reference TRBV28 and TRBJ2-5): DVKVTQSSRYLVKRTGEKVFLECVQDMDHENMFWYRQDPGLGLRLIYFSYDVKMKEKGDIPEGYSVSREKKERFSLILESASTNQTSMYLCASSIGFSGETQYFGPGTRLLVL.